This TCR beta chain derives from a study of shared clonotypes between healthy human individuals. General study findings and limits: Sampling involved blood alone; tissue repertoires likely differ. Sharing across four donors was highest in naive CD4 (approximately 5%) and lowest in memory CD8 (about 0.4%).

As concerns this clone: Its specificity is not known. An end of the junction does not agree with germline; a read error may underlie this.

TCRdb's copy holds only in-frame clones and misses some; the assay was immunoSEQ multiplex PCR. This sample carries about 2.4 million clones, approximately 93% of them seen once, and the ten largest clones take 0.36%. Germline V gene data show CDR1 as SGHDN and CDR2 as FVKESK. The CDR3 runs 12 residues. The V call is TRBV14, the J call TRBJ1-2; D remains ambiguous. This clonotype was obtained from a young man in good health. Some clones in this sample may be carry-over from other donors' samples. The sequencing input was naive CD4+ T cells from PBMCs. The subset here: CD45RA+ positively selected. The CDR3 protein is CASSLGLRFRIF. In nucleotides, the CDR3 is TGTGCCAGCAGCCTTGGACTAAGGTTTCGAATCTTC.